The rows below give T cell receptor beta chains drawn from one sample of a study of blood T cell repertoires in COVID-19. Clones were sequenced by immunoSEQ multiplex PCR, and TCRdb holds only the in-frame ones, with some missing. The sample contains around 200,000 clones, about 85% of which appear only once. Sequencing used PBMCs or T cells enriched from blood (not recorded which). These receptors were obtained from a middle-aged man who had recovered from COVID-19. The conserved cysteine and the conserved F or W are not part of the CDR3 here. Expanded clones are given a class, and other clones once, few, many or no size at all.

j_call | clone_size | v_call | cdr3_aa
TRBJ1-2 | NA | TRBV4-1 | ASSQEARTNYGYT
TRBJ1-5 | NA | TRBV19 | ASSIERTVYSNQPQH
TRBJ2-4 | NA | TRBV2 | ASSWELAKNIQY
TRBJ2-6 | NA | TRBV5-4 | ASSSRVAGANVLT
TRBJ2-5 | NA | TRBV7-2 | ASSLGGLGETQY
TRBJ2-7 | NA | TRBV6-5 | ASSYSNGGHEQY
TRBJ1-6 | once | TRBV12-5 | ASGLVVGQTSPLH
TRBJ2-7 | NA | TRBV7-6 | ASSLFSGGYYEQY
TRBJ2-2 | NA | TRBV7-8 | ASSLTVTRRTGELF
TRBJ1-4 | NA | TRBV4-3 | ASSQDAGVKLF
TRBJ2-5 | NA | TRBV7-2 | ASSLRPSGRIRETQY
TRBJ1-3 | NA | TRBV3-1/TRBV3-2 | ASSQAGAGNTIY
TRBJ2-5 | many | TRBV5-1 | ASSSGLAGGPKTQY
TRBJ2-1 | NA | TRBV19 | ASSNPPGSSYNEQF
TRBJ1-2 | NA | TRBV3-1/TRBV3-2 | ASRPIEGDGYT
TRBJ2-7 | NA | TRBV5-5 | ASSIEPTGTTYEQY
TRBJ1-4 | once | TRBV6-5 | ANERRGIEKLF
TRBJ2-7 | NA | TRBV4-3 | ASSQEAGAYEQY
TRBJ2-7 | NA | TRBV6-2/TRBV6-3 | ASSYSLGEQY
TRBJ2-7 | NA | TRBV30 | ACHEVGKSYEQY
TRBJ2-3 | NA | TRBV2 | ASQPREEGDTQY
TRBJ1-1 | NA | TRBV7-2 | ASSSEQGGWAEAF
TRBJ2-7 | NA | TRBV27 | ASSLSPGLAGVEQY
TRBJ2-7 | NA | TRBV6-5 | ASSLGQGAYEQY